What follows is one T cell receptor (beta chain) and its context. Its antigen is currently unknown. Each CDR3 protein is one row after TCRdb ran MiXCR on the RT-PCR reads. The data contain about 570,000 distinct CDR3 sequences, approximately 11% of them singletons. These data are taken from a study of response to subunit inactivated influenza vaccine. The study's findings and limits: Authors suggested each seasonal influenza vaccination recruits few new T cells.

Trimming at V came to 3 bases and at J to 6 bases, leaving 9 bases not matched to a gene. This CDR3 is built from 15 residues. The germline CDR1 and CDR2 sequences are MNHEY and SVGAGI. These data were also filed under a second study, of T cells expressing NK-cell markers. That report notes: In generating TCR beta cDNA, 5'RACE template switching with UMIs was used. The TCR beta repertoires were obtained from sorted CD3+CD56+NKG2C+, CD3+CD56+NKG2C- and CD3+CD56-NKG2C+ T cells. One of eight sequenced donors was HCMV-seronegative; the other seven were seropositive. The study found dominant NKG2C+ clonotypes at about 1.0-7.0% of CD8+ T cells in several donors.

The material was PBMCs from blood, obtained on the day of vaccination. The clonotype comes from a man between 45 and 60 years old who received an inactivated influenza vaccine. This sequence joins TRBV6-5 and TRBJ1-2, with 8 bases identical to TRBD1. The DNA for the CDR3 is TGTGCCAGCAGTTATGGGACAGGCACGAGAAATGGCTACACCTTC. This gives the protein CASSYGTGTRNGYTF.